The next 21 T cell receptor beta chains were all read from a single sample in a study of cytomegalovirus exposure and HLA in healthy donors. The PCR employed 60 Vbeta primers together with 13 Jbeta primers. Method: immunoSEQ multiplex PCR; TCRdb's copy keeps in-frame clones and lacks some. The repertoire holds about 190,000 clones, with 75% to 85% as singletons. Material: PBMCs. The receptors here all came from a woman aged 25-40 years in good health and CMV-seronegative.

This chain joins TRBV2 and TRBJ2-1; TRBD2 agrees at 7 bases. The CDR3 is made up of 15 amino acids. V gave up 5 bases and J gave up 7 bases; unmatched junction bases: 11. The germline V gene encodes CDR1 SNHLY and CDR2 FYNNEI. The CDR3 loop is CASSPSAGFENEQFF. The CDR3 nucleotides are TGTGCCAGCAGTCCGTCAGCGGGGTTCGAGAATGAGCAGTTCTTC.

This clone was detected only once. The chain carries TRBV28 and TRBJ1-1, with D tentatively TRBD1 (6 bases). Trimming removed 5 bases at V and 5 bases at J, with 12 bases between. The length of the CDR3 is 13 residues. The V gene's germline CDR1 is MDHEN and CDR2 SYDVKM. CDR3 nucleotides: TGTGCCAGCAGTATCGGACAGTCTACTGAAGCTTTCTTT. This sequence encodes CASSIGQSTEAFF.

In its sample, this clone was seen once. The genes are TRBV9 and TRBJ2-2; weak D call: TRBD1 (5 bases). The CDR3 sequence is 13 residues long. Trimming took 2 bases from V and 4 from J, leaving 6 bases between them. The germline gives CDR1 SGDLS, CDR2 YYNGEE. In DNA form, the CDR3 reads TGTGCCAGCAGCGTCCAGGGCACCGGGGAGCTGTTTTTT. Translating it yields CASSVQGTGELFF.

The chain is built from TRBV19 and TRBJ1-5; the D gene is possibly TRBD1 (5 bases). The V and J ends lost 5 bases and 3 bases respectively, with 14 bases between them. Germline CDR1 reads LNHDA; CDR2 reads SQIVND (reference sequence). The CDR3 is made up of 15 amino acids. CDR3 amino acids: CASSSVGATNQPQHF. Here the CDR3 DNA reads TGTGCCAGTAGTTCTGTAGGGGCGACCAATCAGCCCCAGCATTTT. The full variable domain, with the rest looked up from reference TRBV19 and TRBJ1-5, is DGGITQSPKYLFRKEGQNVTLSCEQNLNHDAMYWYRQDPGQGLRLIYYSQIVNDFQKGDIAEGYSVSREKKESFPLTVTSAQKNPTAFYLCASSSVGATNQPQHFGDGTRLSIL.

V gene TRBV5-4 combines with J gene TRBJ1-2, with D possibly TRBD1 on 5 matching bases. The CDR3 sequence is 13 residues long. Germline V lookup: CDR1 SGHNT, CDR2 YYREEE (reference sequence). Trimming stripped 4 bases from V and 5 bases from J, with 12 bases between. The CDR3 DNA sequence: TGTGCCAGCAGCCAAAGCAGACAGTATGGCTACACCTTC. This translates into CASSQSRQYGYTF.

The J gene is TRBJ2-5, the V gene TRBV7-8; D possibly corresponds to TRBD2 (5 bases). Germline CDR1 SGHVS, CDR2 FQNEAQ. Between the trimmed V and J ends, which lost 3 bases and 2 bases, there was a span of 16 bases. The CDR3 is 16 amino acids. Here the CDR3 reads CASSFPRDAWQETQYF. In DNA form, the CDR3 reads TGTGCCAGCAGCTTCCCCCGGGATGCTTGGCAAGAGACCCAGTACTTC.

J is TRBJ2-7 and V is TRBV15, with D maybe TRBD1 (5 bases). The CDR3 extends over 12 amino acids. Germline V gene lookup returns CDR1 LNHNV and CDR2 YYDKDF (reference sequence). Trimming stripped 5 bases from V and 5 bases from J, with 10 bases between. The CDR3 DNA follows: TGTGCCACCAGCTCGATCAGGGACGAGCAGTACTTC. This sequence encodes CATSSIRDEQYF.

J is TRBJ2-3 and V is TRBV5-1; 7 bases map to TRBD1. Per the germline V gene, CDR1 is SGHRS and CDR2 is YFSETQ. V was pared by 4 bases and J by 2 bases, with 7 bases of the junction left unmatched. This CDR3 spans 15 amino acids. CDR3 protein: CASSPGQEYTDTQYF. The CDR3 bases are TGCGCCAGCAGCCCCGGACAGGAGTACACAGATACGCAGTATTTT.

The chain couples TRBV7-2 to TRBJ1-2, with TRBD1 matching 9 bases. This CDR3 comprises 14 residues. The ends lost 5 bases at V and 4 bases at J; junction bases unmatched: 5. Germline CDR1 SGHTA, CDR2 FQGNSA. CDR3 sequence reads: CASSQDRGAYGYTF. The CDR3 region has the DNA TGTGCCAGCAGCCAGGACAGGGGAGCCTATGGCTACACCTTC.

CDR3 sequence reads: CASSHRNEQFF. CDR3 coding DNA: TGTGCCAGCAGCCACAGAAATGAGCAGTTCTTC. The chain joins TRBV11-2 to TRBJ2-1, with D unresolved. Trimming left V 5 bases short and J 7 bases short, with 6 bases between. The CDR3 sequence is 11 residues long. CDR1 SGHAT and CDR2 FQNNGV come from the germline V gene.

The DNA for the CDR3 is TGTGCCAGCAGTTCCGGACTAGCTGAGCCAAAAAACATTCAGTACTTC. Translating gives CASSSGLAEPKNIQYF. The chain has TRBV27 and TRBJ2-4; 8 bases are a match to TRBD2. J lost 4 bases, V lost 4 bases, and 9 bases had no gene match. CDR3 size: 16 residues. Germline assignment: CDR1 MNHEY and CDR2 SMNVEV (reference sequence).

The chain recombines TRBV6-5 with TRBJ1-1; D not resolved. The germline CDR1 and CDR2 sequences are MNHEY and SVGAGI. V was shortened by 5 bases and J by 2 bases, with 9 bases between the two germline ends. This CDR3 is built from 13 residues. As DNA, the CDR3 is TGTGCCAGCAGTCGCTATGTTAACACTGAAGCTTTCTTT. Protein product: CASSRYVNTEAFF.

This chain links TRBV6-1 with TRBJ1-2, with D tentatively TRBD1 (6 bases). In germline, CDR1 is MNHNS, CDR2 SASEGT. CDR3 length equals 14 residues. Trimming stripped 7 bases from V and 6 bases from J, with 18 bases between. Here the CDR3 DNA reads TGTGCCAGCATTCAAAATCGGGGGGCGCATGGCTACACCTTC. It encodes CASIQNRGAHGYTF.

The rearrangement uses TRBV7-2 and TRBJ2-3, with 7 positions matching TRBD1. Germline lookup yields CDR1 SGHTA and CDR2 FQGNSA. The ends lost 3 bases at V and 7 bases at J; junction bases unmatched: 7. CDR3 length equals 14 residues. CDR3 coding DNA: TGTGCCAGCAGCTTCGGCACAGGGGTCAATACGCAGTATTTT. Translated: CASSFGTGVNTQYF.

V gene TRBV10-3 combines with J gene TRBJ2-7; 14 bases fit TRBD2. Germline values: CDR1 ENHRY, CDR2 SYGVKD. The CDR3 covers 13 residues. The CDR3 is CASTGLAGDEQYF. The DNA for the CDR3 is TGTGCGAGCACGGGACTAGCGGGAGACGAGCAGTACTTC.

The V call is TRBV19, the J call TRBJ1-1; TRBD1 aligns across 12 bases. V shed 6 bases, J shed 4 bases, and the junction held 9 bases outside the gene matches. Germline assignment: CDR1 LNHDA and CDR2 SQIVND (reference sequence). The CDR3 extends over 16 amino acids. The CDR3, as DNA: TGTGCCAGTAGAGCCGGGACAGGGGGCTCGGCCACTGAAGCTTTCTTT. It specifies CASRAGTGGSATEAFF. The variable domain in full, with the rest retrieved from reference TRBV19 and TRBJ1-1, is DGGITQSPKYLFRKEGQNVTLSCEQNLNHDAMYWYRQDPGQGLRLIYYSQIVNDFQKGDIAEGYSVSREKKESFPLTVTSAQKNPTAFYLCASRAGTGGSATEAFFGQGTRLTVV.

The chain recombines TRBV4-2 with TRBJ2-3; TRBD2 agrees at 8 bases. Germline V gene lookup returns CDR1 LGHNA and CDR2 YNFKEQ. The junction had 10 bases not matched to a gene; V was cut back by 3 bases and J by 5 bases. This CDR3 has 16 amino acids. The CDR3 sequence is CASSQSGGEVGDTQYF. For the CDR3, the DNA is TGTGCCAGCAGCCAGTCCGGGGGGGAGGTGGGAGATACGCAGTATTTT.

The rearrangement links TRBV6-1 to TRBJ1-1, with D uncertain. From germline, CDR1 is MNHNS and CDR2 SASEGT. The V gene lost 0 bases and the J gene lost 5 bases, with 10 bases spanning the gap. The CDR3 is 14 residues long. CDR3: CASSEAGGETEAFF. The CDR3 DNA is TGTGCCAGCAGTGAAGCTGGTGGGGAGACTGAAGCTTTCTTT.

The rearrangement uses TRBV6-5 and TRBJ1-5; 8 bases map to TRBD1. V shed 5 bases and J 1 base; nucleotides not matched to a gene: 1. The CDR3 loop spans 14 amino acids. Germline lookup yields CDR1 MNHEY and CDR2 SVGAGI. In DNA, the CDR3 is TGTGCCAGCAGTCGGGACAGGAGCAATCAGCCCCAGCATTTT. Amino acid sequence: CASSRDRSNQPQHF.

In DNA form, the CDR3 reads TGCGCCAGCAGCTCGGGACAGGGGCCGACTGAAGCTTTCTTT. This codes for CASSSGQGPTEAFF. The V and J genes are TRBV5-1 and TRBJ1-1; 10 nucleotides line up with TRBD1. The CDR3 length is 14 residues. Trimming cost V 3 bases and J 5 bases; bases outside gene matches: 4. Germline loops: CDR1 SGHRS, CDR2 YFSETQ.

The genes are TRBV30 and TRBJ2-5; D possibly corresponds to TRBD2 (6 bases). Germline V gene lookup returns CDR1 GTSNPN and CDR2 SVGIG (reference sequence). The V end lost 0 bases, the J end lost 5 bases, and 10 bases lay between the germline ends. The CDR3 loop spans 13 amino acids. CDR3 sequence (DNA): TGTGCCTGGAGTGTACAGGAGGGCGAGACCCAGTACTTC. Encoded protein: CAWSVQEGETQYF.